Below, 6 T cell receptor beta chains from the same sample are listed, as sequenced in a study of cytomegalovirus exposure and HLA in healthy donors. Vbeta (60) and Jbeta (13) primers were used in the PCR. Profiling relied on immunoSEQ multiplex PCR, and the TCRdb table lists in-frame clones only, not all of them. This table holds about 200,000 clones, 70% to 85% found once. Material for sequencing was PBMCs. Receptors originate from a man aged 50 to 59 in good health and CMV-seronegative.

The genes are TRBV5-6 and TRBJ2-1, with D hard to call. V was cut by 2 bases and J by 0 bases, with 9 bases left in between. Germline CDR1 SGHDT, CDR2 YYEEEE. The CDR3 length is 15 residues. CDR3 DNA sequence: TGTGCCAGCAGCTTCCGCCTCAGCTCCTACAATGAGCAGTTCTTC. Translated, it gives CASSFRLSSYNEQFF.

V gene TRBV6-5 combines with J gene TRBJ2-7; 8 bases map to TRBD1. The CDR3 is 16 amino acids. Looked up from germline, CDR1 is MNHEY and CDR2 is SVGAGI. With 0 bases clipped from V and 3 bases from J, the junction kept 7 bases outside the gene matches. CDR3 residues: CASSYSWHTGGYEQYF. The CDR3 bases are TGTGCCAGCAGTTACTCGTGGCACACAGGGGGCTACGAGCAGTACTTC.

The J gene is TRBJ2-1, the V gene TRBV7-8, with D perhaps matching TRBD1 (5 bases). This CDR3 contains 14 residues. Trimming removed 2 bases at V and 8 bases at J, with 13 bases between. The germline V gene has CDR1 SGHVS and CDR2 FQNEAQ. CDR3: CASSLPPQGDEQFF. The CDR3 DNA reads as TGTGCCAGCAGCTTACCCCCCCAGGGCGATGAGCAGTTCTTC.

The chain uses TRBV30 and TRBJ2-5, with 7 nucleotides matching TRBD2. The J call is in doubt because the DNA end fits TRBJ2-7 better. The CDR3 loop spans 15 amino acids. Germline V gives CDR1 GTSNPN, CDR2 SVGIG (reference sequence). The CDR3 spells CAWKRDALSSYEQYF. The CDR3 DNA reads as TGTGCCTGGAAGCGGGACGCCTTGAGCTCCTACGAGCAGTACTTC.

The rearrangement links TRBV27 to TRBJ1-2; no clear D. Trimming stripped 5 bases from V and 4 bases from J, with 14 bases between. Germline V gene lookup returns CDR1 MNHEY and CDR2 SMNVEV (reference sequence). CDR3 length: 14 residues. DNA of the CDR3: TGTGCCAGCAGTCCGGAGGAGGGCCGCTATGGCTACACCTTC. This encodes CASSPEEGRYGYTF.

The genes are TRBV5-1 and TRBJ2-5; D uncertain. V shed 0 bases and J shed 1 base, with 7 bases lying between them. CDR3 size: 14 residues. The V gene's germline CDR1 is SGHRS and CDR2 YFSETQ. CDR3 amino acids: CASSLVVLQETQYF. The CDR3 bases are TGCGCCAGCAGCTTGGTTGTCCTCCAAGAGACCCAGTACTTC.